The rows below give T cell receptor beta chains drawn from one sample of a study of cytomegalovirus exposure and HLA in healthy donors. Libraries were prepared by immunoSEQ multiplex PCR; TCRdb keeps only in-frame clonotypes and omits some of them. There are around 150,000 clones in the sample; roughly 80% occur only once, and around 1.4% lies in the top ten. The sample was PBMCs. The receptors derive from a man aged 18 to 29 in good health and CMV-seronegative. CDR3s include the opening cysteine and the closing phenylalanine or tryptophan. A D gene is named only where the DNA matches it firmly. A row's size may be missing; if present it is once, few, many or a size class.

D gene,CDR3 length,V gene,J gene,clone size,CDR3 protein,CDR3 DNA
TRBD1,15,TRBV11-3,TRBJ2-2,.,CASSSDRGQSGELFF,TGTGCCAGCAGCTCGGACAGGGGGCAGTCCGGGGAGCTGTTTTTT
.,15,TRBV5-5,TRBJ1-4,few,CASSLGGSANEKLFF,TGTGCCAGCAGCTTGGGGGGCTCGGCTAATGAAAAACTGTTTTTT
TRBD2,17,TRBV23-1,TRBJ2-2,.,CASSQGREGRSGGELFF,TGCGCCAGCAGTCAAGGGCGGGAGGGCCGATCGGGCGGGGAGCTGTTTTTT
.,13,TRBV7-2,TRBJ2-4,.,CASSLGLKNIQYF,TGTGCCAGCAGCTTAGGACTCAAAAACATTCAGTACTTC
.,16,TRBV5-8,TRBJ1-5,once,CASETGPIAGNQPQHF,TGTGCCAGTGAAACAGGACCGATCGCGGGCAATCAGCCCCAGCATTTT
TRBD1,14,TRBV7-2,TRBJ2-7,.,CASSRDRGSYEQYF,TGTGCCAGCAGCCGAGACAGGGGGTCCTACGAGCAGTACTTC
.,15,TRBV18,TRBJ1-5,.,CASSPLQGGNQPQHF,TGTGCCAGCTCACCCTTACAGGGAGGCAATCAGCCCCAGCATTTT
.,12,TRBV4-3,TRBJ2-1,.,CASSQGTNKQFF,TGCGCCAGCAGCCAAGGAACCAACAAGCAGTTCTTC
.,15,TRBV6-5,TRBJ2-7,.,CASSYSPSPDYEQYF,TGTGCCAGCAGTTACTCCCCCTCACCAGACTACGAGCAGTACTTC
.,13,TRBV11-3,TRBJ2-1,.,CASRLYSKNEQFF,TGTGCCAGCAGACTTTACTCGAAGAATGAGCAGTTCTTC
TRBD1,14,TRBV28,TRBJ1-2,.,CASRVRGRSYGYTF,TGTGCCAGCAGGGTAAGGGGGCGCAGCTATGGCTACACCTTC
TRBD2,15,TRBV5-1,TRBJ2-2,.,CASRRSDLAGGELFF,TGCGCCAGCAGAAGGTCTGACCTAGCGGGGGGGGAGCTGTTTTTT
TRBD1,14,TRBV28,TRBJ1-2,.,CASSLTGGNYGYTF,TGTGCCAGCAGTTTAACAGGGGGCAACTATGGCTACACCTTC
TRBD2,13,TRBV6-4,TRBJ2-3,.,CASGTSGTDTQYF,TGTGCCAGCGGGACTAGCGGCACAGATACGCAGTATTTT
.,13,TRBV11-3,TRBJ2-1,.,CASSIRGPGEQFF,TGTGCCAGCAGCATACGGGGTCCTGGGGAGCAGTTCTTC
.,14,TRBV6-1,TRBJ1-2,.,CASRRDPGDYGYTF,TGTGCCAGCAGGCGGGACCCGGGGGACTATGGCTACACCTTC
.,10,TRBV30,TRBJ2-7,.,CAWSVNEQYF,TGTGCCTGGAGTGTTAACGAGCAGTACTTC
TRBD2,16,TRBV9,TRBJ2-1,.,CASSPKGRGGSNEQFF,TGTGCCAGCAGCCCCAAGGGGAGGGGCGGGAGCAATGAGCAGTTCTTC
.,18,TRBV5-1,TRBJ2-1,.,CASSRFRQAISTDNEQFF,TGCGCCAGCAGCCGATTCCGGCAGGCCATTTCAACTGACAATGAGCAGTTCTTC
.,12,TRBV9,TRBJ1-2,.,CASSSKGDGYTF,TGTGCCAGCAGCTCTAAAGGAGATGGCTACACCTTC
.,15,TRBV28,TRBJ2-5,few,CASSLWSRSQETQYF,TGTGCCAGCAGTTTATGGAGCCGGAGCCAAGAGACCCAGTACTTC
.,14,TRBV11-2,TRBJ2-5,.,CASSFNQGTQTQYF,TGTGCCAGCAGCTTCAACCAGGGGACGCAGACCCAGTACTTC
.,14,TRBV19,TRBJ1-3,.,CASSPGGPGNTIYF,TGTGCCAGTAGTCCCGGGGGACCTGGAAACACCATATATTTT
.,15,TRBV2,TRBJ2-7,.,CASSPRGAGVVEQYF,TGTGCCAGCAGCCCACGGGGGGCAGGAGTGGTTGAGCAGTATTTC
.,16,TRBV7-2,TRBJ2-7,.,CASSLPLWRSSHEQYF,TGTGCCAGCAGCCTCCCCCTCTGGCGGTCGTCTCACGAGCAGTACTTC
.,13,TRBV7-8,TRBJ2-1,.,CASSSEAPEEQFF,TGTGCCAGCAGCTCCGAAGCTCCCGAGGAGCAGTTCTTC
.,13,TRBV30,TRBJ2-7,.,CAWSSGLSYEQYF,TGTGCCTGGTCCAGCGGGCTCTCCTACGAGCAGTACTTC
TRBD2,17,TRBV25-1,TRBJ2-3,.,CASSEGTSSGSSDTQYF,TGTGCCAGCAGTGAAGGGACCTCTAGCGGGAGCTCAGATACGCAGTATTTT
TRBD1,18,TRBV19,TRBJ1-5,.,CASTRILTGAYSNQPQHF,TGTGCCAGTACCCGCATCCTGACAGGGGCTTATAGCAATCAGCCCCAGCATTTT
.,12,TRBV2,TRBJ2-1,.,CASRSGQLEQFF,TGTGCCAGCAGATCCGGACAGCTTGAGCAGTTCTTC
TRBD2,15,TRBV6-1,TRBJ2-1,.,CASSSTGTTYNEQFF,TGTGCCAGCAGTTCTACCGGGACTACTTACAATGAGCAGTTCTTC
TRBD2,14,TRBV4-1,TRBJ2-7,once,CASSPGLAAYEQYF,TGCGCCAGCAGCCCGGGACTAGCGGCATACGAGCAGTACTTC
TRBD2,16,TRBV27,TRBJ2-7,.,CASTKNLGTSPYEQYF,TGTGCCAGCACCAAAAATCTGGGGACTAGCCCCTACGAGCAGTACTTC
.,15,TRBV4-3,TRBJ2-2,.,CASSQDGGRVGELFF,TGCGCCAGCAGCCAAGACGGGGGACGGGTCGGGGAGCTGTTTTTT
.,15,TRBV27,TRBJ1-4,.,CASSVVGGLNEKLFF,TGTGCCAGCAGTGTGGTGGGGGGGCTGAATGAAAAACTGTTTTTT
.,15,TRBV11-2,TRBJ2-7,few,CASSLVGGAPGEQYF,TGTGCCAGCAGCTTAGTGGGTGGCGCCCCGGGCGAGCAGTACTTC
.,13,TRBV5-1,TRBJ2-1,.,CASSLDKLNEQFF,TGCGCCAGCAGCTTAGATAAGCTTAATGAGCAGTTCTTC
.,15,TRBV10-3,TRBJ2-7,.,CAISGDQTGAYEQYF,TGTGCCATCAGTGGCGACCAAACTGGAGCCTACGAGCAGTACTTC
TRBD2,14,TRBV29-1,TRBJ2-5,few,CSVLPPAGGETQYF,TGCAGCGTTCTCCCCCCAGCGGGAGGGGAGACCCAGTACTTC
.,13,TRBV6-5,TRBJ2-7,.,CASSYSAGNEQYF,TGTGCCAGCAGTTACTCGGCGGGGAACGAGCAGTACTTC
.,15,TRBV2,TRBJ2-3,.,CASFTRDWRTDTQYF,TGTGCCAGCTTTACCCGGGACTGGCGCACAGATACGCAGTATTTT
.,15,TRBV7-2,TRBJ2-5,.,CASSFSLVPQETQYF,TGTGCCAGCAGCTTTTCCCTAGTGCCCCAAGAGACCCAGTACTTC
TRBD1,15,TRBV2,TRBJ2-7,.,CASSTDRGRSYEQYF,TGTGCCAGCAGTACCGACAGGGGTAGGAGCTACGAGCAGTACTTC
TRBD1,12,TRBV29-1,TRBJ2-7,.,CSVEEGTGVQYF,TGCAGCGTTGAAGAGGGCACAGGGGTACAGTACTTC
.,13,TRBV7-2,TRBJ2-7,.,CASSRDSTYEQYF,TGTGCCAGCAGCCGGGACTCCACCTACGAGCAGTACTTC
.,17,TRBV10-3,TRBJ2-3,.,CAISEKGRQGSADTQYF,TGTGCCATCAGTGAGAAAGGGAGGCAGGGCTCAGCGGATACGCAGTATTTT